The subject of this entry is one T cell receptor beta chain. Germline CDR1 SGHTA, CDR2 FQGTGA. The V end was cut by 3 bases, the J end by 5 bases, with 12 bases between. The CDR3 has 14 residues. These data belong to a study of high-grade serous ovarian cancer treatment subgroups. Study summary: Samples averaged approximately 15,000 reads and about 7,500 unique TCR beta rearrangements.

Some clones are missing from TCRdb's copy, which holds only in-frame ones; the method was immunoSEQ multiplex PCR. This table has approximately 8,900 clones, about 85% appearing once. The tumor samples were collected prior to definitive surgery or chemotherapy. This chain uses TRBV7-3 with TRBJ2-3, with no clear D. Specimen: tumor tissue. This clonotype was sampled from a human donor with high-grade serous ovarian cancer. CDR3 in DNA: TGTGCCAGCAGCTTTAATAGGGCCCAAGATACGCAGTATTTT. This sequence encodes CASSFNRAQDTQYF.